This passage covers 20 T cell receptor beta chains from one sample sequenced in a study of blood T cell repertoires in COVID-19. TCRdb's copy holds only in-frame clones and misses some; the assay was immunoSEQ multiplex PCR. This sample has roughly 65,000 clones, with about 94% found just once. The specimen was peripheral blood. These receptor sequences come from a man between 65 and 80 years old with active COVID-19.

The chain recombines TRBV3-1 (or the pseudogene TRBV3-2) with TRBJ2-7; 10 nucleotides line up with TRBD1. Unmatched junction bases numbered 3, after V lost 1 base and J lost 6 bases. Germline V lookup: CDR1 LGHDT, CDR2 YNNKEL (reference sequence). This CDR3 region has 14 residues. The CDR3 reads CASSQGQGAREQYV. In DNA, the CDR3 is TGTGCCAGCAGCCAAGGACAGGGGGCACGCGAGCAGTACGTC.

The V and J genes are TRBV29-1 and TRBJ2-1; 9 nucleotides agree with TRBD1. Germline V CDR1 and CDR2: SQVTM, ANQGSEA. The CDR3 covers 14 residues. V dropped 7 bases and J dropped 3; count of bases not matched to a gene: 7. The DNA of the CDR3 is TGCAGCGGCGAGACAGGGGGGCTCTACAATGAGCAGTTCTTC. This encodes CSGETGGLYNEQFF.

V is TRBV4-1 and J is TRBJ1-1; 8 bases line up with TRBD1. This CDR3 has 16 residues. Per germline, CDR1 MGHRA and CDR2 YSYEKL. Germline trimming cut 2 bases from V and 6 bases from J; bases unmatched to any gene: 11. The DNA for the CDR3 is TGCGCCAGCAGCCAACGGGAACAGGGGGATAGGGCTGAAGCTTTCTTT. It translates to CASSQREQGDRAEAFF.

In this sample, this clone turned up once. The rearrangement links TRBV28 to TRBJ1-1, with 7 bases that match TRBD1. This CDR3 region has 12 residues. Germline-derived CDR1 and CDR2 are MDHEN and SYDVKM. With V trimmed by 11 bases and J by 6 bases, 9 bases remained unmatched. This chain's CDR3 is CAHKDRAAEAFF. The CDR3 nucleotides are TGTGCCCACAAAGACAGGGCGGCTGAAGCTTTCTTT.

The rearrangement uses TRBV6-5 and TRBJ1-1; D gene unclear. The V and J ends lost 6 bases and 1 base respectively, with 9 bases between them. This CDR3 spans 13 amino acids. Germline V gene sequence: CDR1 MNHEY, CDR2 SVGAGI. The CDR3 DNA is TGTGCCAGCAGCGAGACAAGGAACACTGAAGCTTTCTTT. Translation gives CASSETRNTEAFF.

The rearrangement joins TRBV4-1 to TRBJ2-3, with a weak D call TRBD2 (7 bases). The CDR3 consists of 15 residues. Looked up from germline, CDR1 is MGHRA and CDR2 is YSYEKL. The V and J ends lost 1 base and 5 bases respectively, with 13 bases between them. CDR3 residues: CASSQGGGAGDTQYF. The CDR3 DNA reads as TGCGCCAGCAGCCAAGGAGGGGGGGCGGGAGATACGCAGTATTTT.

The CDR3 region is CASTRVFAEAFF. Here the CDR3 DNA reads TGTGCCAGCACCCGGGTTTTCGCTGAAGCTTTCTTT. The chain recombines TRBV6-5 with TRBJ1-1, with D uncertain. This CDR3 is 12 amino acids long. V was pared by 7 bases and J by 6 bases, with 12 bases between. Germline V gives CDR1 MNHEY, CDR2 SVGAGI.

V gene TRBV5-1 combines with J gene TRBJ2-1, with TRBD1 matching over 11 bases. V lost 3 bases and J lost 8; bases outside the gene matches: 7. CDR1 SGHRS and CDR2 YFSETQ come from the germline V gene. The CDR3 runs to 15 residues. The CDR3 loop is CASSSRTGGGDEQFF. The DNA of the CDR3 is TGCGCCAGCAGCTCCAGGACAGGGGGCGGGGATGAGCAGTTCTTC.

The chain combines TRBV27 with TRBJ1-1, with D maybe TRBD1 (5 bases). This CDR3 is built from 16 residues. Trimming pared 5 bases from V and 4 bases from J, leaving 20 bases between. Germline assignment: CDR1 MNHEY and CDR2 SMNVEV (reference sequence). The CDR3 nucleotides are TGTGCCAGCAGTGCCCCCGGGACCCAAGCGGGCACTGAAGCTTTCTTT. Residues: CASSAPGTQAGTEAFF.

The rearrangement uses TRBV6-1 and TRBJ1-6, with 7 bases aligning to TRBD1. Germline values: CDR1 MNHNS, CDR2 SASEGT. The ends lost 3 bases at V and 4 bases at J; junction bases unmatched: 9. CDR3 length: 17 amino acids. CDR3 nucleotides: TGTGCCAGCAGTGATAAGGGGTCGACAGGGTATAATTCACCCCTCCACTTT. It encodes CASSDKGSTGYNSPLHF.

This chain joins TRBV7-8 and TRBJ2-3, with 12 positions matching TRBD2. The CDR3 has 16 amino acids. Germline assignment: CDR1 SGHVS and CDR2 FQNEAQ. J lost 3 bases, V lost 5 bases, and 6 bases had no gene match. CDR3 DNA sequence: TGTGCCAGCAGCGCCCTAGCGGGGGGGCCGACAGATACGCAGTATTTT. The encoded protein is CASSALAGGPTDTQYF. The full variable domain, in which reference TRBV7-8 and TRBJ2-3 provide the parts outside the CDR3, is GAGVSQSPRYKVAKRGQDVALRCDPISGHVSLFWYQQALGQGPEFLTYFQNEAQLDKSGLPSDRFFAERPEGSVSTLKIQRTQQEDSAVYLCASSALAGGPTDTQYFGPGTRLTVL.

This rearrangement joins TRBV12-1 to TRBJ2-7; the DNA was not used to check the table's D call, TRBD1. TRBV12-1 is given as a pseudogene. The CDR3 is 13 amino acids. CDR3 amino acids: CASSFARVYEQYV. CDR3 sequence (DNA): TGTGCCAGCAGCTTTGCCAGGGTCTACGAGCAGTACGTC.

The V and J genes are TRBV18 and TRBJ1-1; D remains unclear. Germline CDR1 KGHSH, CDR2 LQKENI. V gave up 3 bases and J gave up 11 bases, with 13 bases separating them. The CDR3 runs 12 residues. CDR3 bases: TGTGCCAGCTCACCGTCGGCCTCCGGGGCTTTCTTT. Translation gives CASSPSASGAFF. Full variable domain (missing parts from reference TRBV18 and TRBJ1-1): NAGVMQNPRHLVRRRGQEARLRCSPMKGHSHVYWYRQLPEEGLKFMVYLQKENIIDESGMPKERFSAEFPKEGPSILRIQQVVRGDSAAYFCASSPSASGAFFGQGTRLTVV.

The chain has TRBV10-3 and TRBJ1-1; 9 nucleotides line up with TRBD1. The CDR3 is 16 amino acids. The germline gives CDR1 ENHRY, CDR2 SYGVKD. The V gene end was trimmed by 3 bases and the J gene end by 2 bases; junction bases not matched to a gene: 7. The DNA of the CDR3 is TGTGCCATCAGTGATAGGAAACAGGGGGCAAACACTGAAGCTTTCTTT. As protein: CAISDRKQGANTEAFF.

The chain is built from TRBV19 and TRBJ2-7, with D possibly matching TRBD2 (5 bases). The CDR3 has 14 amino acids. Germline lookup yields CDR1 LNHDA and CDR2 SQIVND (reference sequence). Deletions cut 5 bases from V and 0 bases from J, with 11 bases between. DNA of the CDR3: TGTGCCAGTAGTGAGTTCGCGGGCTCCTACGAGCAGTACGTC. Protein product: CASSEFAGSYEQYV.

The V and J genes are TRBV5-4 and TRBJ2-7; 8 bases align to TRBD1. This CDR3 region has 16 residues. CDR1 is SGHNT, CDR2 YYREEE, per germline (reference sequence). J gave up 1 base and V 6 bases, and 12 bases lay outside the gene matches. DNA of the CDR3: TGTGCCAGCACCCGAACAGGACAGGGTATTTCCTACGAGCAGTACGTC. It translates to CASTRTGQGISYEQYV.

The chain combines TRBV4-2 with TRBJ2-7; 11 bases match TRBD2. V lost 1 base and J lost 3; bases outside the gene matches: 14. The length of the CDR3 is 19 residues. The germline V gene has CDR1 LGHNA and CDR2 YNFKEQ. CDR3 residues: CASSQVGLAGALGSYEQYF. CDR3 DNA sequence: TGTGCCAGCAGCCAAGTCGGACTAGCGGGCGCCCTGGGGAGCTACGAGCAGTACTTC.

The chain combines TRBV6-1 with TRBJ1-2; unclear D gene. The CDR3 sequence is 17 residues long. Germline V gives CDR1 MNHNS, CDR2 SASEGT. The ends were cut back, 2 bases at V and 4 bases at J, with 20 bases in the middle. As DNA, the CDR3 is TGTGCCAGCAGTGAACCGCTGACACGGCACTCTTCCTATGGCTACACCTTC. Encoded protein: CASSEPLTRHSSYGYTF.

The CDR3 sequence: CASKGGAGANVLTF. Written as DNA, the CDR3 is TGTGCCAGCAAAGGAGGGGCTGGGGCCAACGTCCTGACTTTC. The V gene is TRBV2, the J gene TRBJ2-6, with D perhaps TRBD2 (6 bases). CDR1 SNHLY and CDR2 FYNNEI come from the germline V gene. This CDR3 is built from 14 residues. V dropped 7 bases and J dropped 2 bases, with 9 bases sitting between them.

The chain is built from TRBV10-3 and TRBJ2-7, with 8 positions matching TRBD1. The CDR3 has 20 amino acids. Per germline, CDR1 ENHRY and CDR2 SYGVKD. V gave up 4 bases and J gave up 0 bases; unmatched junction bases: 20. The CDR3 loop is CAISASRTGTGSSYSYEQYF. CDR3 DNA sequence: TGTGCCATCAGTGCATCAAGAACCGGGACAGGATCATCGTACTCCTACGAGCAGTACTTC.